The rows below give T cell receptor beta chains drawn from one sample of a study of blood T cell repertoires in COVID-19. Sequencing was performed with immunoSEQ multiplex PCR; in TCRdb, only in-frame clones are kept and a portion is missing. The table has hundreds of thousands of clones, approximately 88% seen once. The sequencing input was PBMCs or T cells enriched from blood (not recorded which). The receptors come from a woman in her twenties or thirties who had recovered from COVID-19. CDR3s include the opening cysteine and the closing phenylalanine or tryptophan. The D gene is left open where the match is weak. Not every row has a clone size; where given, it reads once, few, many or a size class.

clone size: .
V gene: TRBV10-3
J gene: TRBJ1-1
D gene: .
CDR3 DNA: TGTGCCATCAGACAGGAGACTGAAGCTTTCTTT
CDR3 protein: CAIRQETEAFF

clone size: once
V gene: TRBV10-3
J gene: TRBJ1-2
D gene: TRBD1
CDR3 DNA: TGTGCCAGCCGACAGGGTGCTAACTATGGCTACACCTTC
CDR3 protein: CASRQGANYGYTF

clone size: .
V gene: TRBV21-1
J gene: TRBJ1-5
D gene: .
CDR3 DNA: TGTGCCAGCAGCAAACGGGGGTTCGAGGGTGGAAGCCCCCTGGGGCAGCCCCAGCATTTT
CDR3 protein: CASSKRGFEGGSPLGQPQHF

clone size: .
V gene: TRBV4-1
J gene: TRBJ1-2
D gene: .
CDR3 DNA: TGCGCCAGCAGCCAAGAGGTGTCAGACACTAACTATGGCTACACCTTC
CDR3 protein: CASSQEVSDTNYGYTF

clone size: .
V gene: TRBV7-9
J gene: TRBJ2-5
D gene: .
CDR3 DNA: TGTGCCAGCAGTTCTTTCAGGGGGGATGGGACCCAGTACTTC
CDR3 protein: CASSSFRGDGTQYF

clone size: .
V gene: TRBV11-2
J gene: TRBJ2-2
D gene: TRBD1
CDR3 DNA: TGTGCCAGCAGCAACCGTGACAGGGCCACCGGGGAGCTGTTTTTT
CDR3 protein: CASSNRDRATGELFF

clone size: .
V gene: TRBV25-1
J gene: TRBJ1-3
D gene: .
CDR3 DNA: TGTGCCAGTGATGAGGACACCATATATTTT
CDR3 protein: CASDEDTIYF

clone size: .
V gene: TRBV27
J gene: TRBJ1-3
D gene: .
CDR3 DNA: TGTGCCAGCAGTCCCCTACAGGGATCCCCCTCTGGAAACACCATATATTTT
CDR3 protein: CASSPLQGSPSGNTIYF

clone size: .
V gene: TRBV18
J gene: TRBJ2-5
D gene: .
CDR3 DNA: TGTGCCAGCTCACCCAAACAGGGAACAGAGACCCAGTACTTC
CDR3 protein: CASSPKQGTETQYF

clone size: .
V gene: TRBV5-6
J gene: TRBJ1-6
D gene: TRBD1
CDR3 DNA: TGTGCCAGCAGCTTGGGGGACAGGGATAATTCACCCCTCCACTTT
CDR3 protein: CASSLGDRDNSPLHF

clone size: .
V gene: TRBV14
J gene: TRBJ1-2
D gene: .
CDR3 DNA: TGTGCCAGCAGCCACGGACTGAGGCTAGGCTATGGCTACACCTTC
CDR3 protein: CASSHGLRLGYGYTF

clone size: .
V gene: TRBV19
J gene: TRBJ2-5
D gene: TRBD2
CDR3 DNA: TGTGCCAGTAGTATAGATCTAGCGGGGCAGAAGACCCAGTACTTC
CDR3 protein: CASSIDLAGQKTQYF

clone size: .
V gene: TRBV4-1
J gene: TRBJ2-1
D gene: .
CDR3 DNA: TGCGCCAGCAGCCAGGAGCAGGGCGTCCCACACAATGAGCAGTTCTTC
CDR3 protein: CASSQEQGVPHNEQFF

clone size: .
V gene: TRBV9
J gene: TRBJ2-2
D gene: .
CDR3 DNA: TGTGCCAGCAGCGTAGCTCGTCGGGGGGCGGTCACCGGGGAGCTGTTTTTT
CDR3 protein: CASSVARRGAVTGELFF

clone size: .
V gene: TRBV5-6
J gene: TRBJ2-5
D gene: TRBD2
CDR3 DNA: TGTGCCAGCAGCACCAGACTAGCGCCCGAAGAGACCCAGTACTTC
CDR3 protein: CASSTRLAPEETQYF

clone size: .
V gene: TRBV9
J gene: TRBJ1-2
D gene: .
CDR3 DNA: TGTGCCAGCAGCCGACAGAACTATGGCTACACCTTC
CDR3 protein: CASSRQNYGYTF

clone size: .
V gene: TRBV9
J gene: TRBJ2-6
D gene: TRBD1
CDR3 DNA: TGTGCCAGCAGCGGGACAGGGGCACTTTTCTCTGGGGCCAACGTCCTGACTTTC
CDR3 protein: CASSGTGALFSGANVLTF

clone size: .
V gene: TRBV14
J gene: TRBJ2-5
D gene: .
CDR3 DNA: TGTGCCAGCAGCCCTACGGCGTCAGGCCTGGAGACCCAGTACTTC
CDR3 protein: CASSPTASGLETQYF

clone size: .
V gene: TRBV3-1/TRBV3-2
J gene: TRBJ1-2
D gene: .
CDR3 DNA: TGTGCCAGCAGCCAAGGGGAGAGAAACTATGGCTACACCTTC
CDR3 protein: CASSQGERNYGYTF

clone size: .
V gene: TRBV27
J gene: TRBJ2-1
D gene: .
CDR3 DNA: TGTGCCAGCAGTTGGGGCCGTGAGCAGTTCTTC
CDR3 protein: CASSWGREQFF

clone size: .
V gene: TRBV9
J gene: TRBJ1-1
D gene: .
CDR3 DNA: TGTGCCAGCAGCGTTCAAACTAGGTTCACTGAAGCTTTCTTT
CDR3 protein: CASSVQTRFTEAFF

clone size: .
V gene: TRBV7-9
J gene: TRBJ1-6
D gene: TRBD1
CDR3 DNA: TGTGCCAGCAGCTTTCGAGGACAGGGAAATTCACCCCTCCACTTT
CDR3 protein: CASSFRGQGNSPLHF

clone size: once
V gene: TRBV6-1
J gene: TRBJ2-1
D gene: .
CDR3 DNA: TGTGCCAGCAGTGAAGCGTTAGCCAATGAGCAGTTCTTC
CDR3 protein: CASSEALANEQFF

clone size: .
V gene: TRBV11-2
J gene: TRBJ2-7
D gene: .
CDR3 DNA: TGTGCCAGCAGCTTAGAGGCACACCTTTACGAGCAGTACTTC
CDR3 protein: CASSLEAHLYEQYF

clone size: .
V gene: TRBV7-9
J gene: TRBJ2-1
D gene: .
CDR3 DNA: TGTGCCAGCAGCTTAGGGAGCTCCTACAATGAGCAGTTCTTC
CDR3 protein: CASSLGSSYNEQFF

clone size: .
V gene: TRBV5-1
J gene: TRBJ2-3
D gene: .
CDR3 DNA: TGCGCCAGCAGCTTGGACGGGTCAATGCGGGCAGATACGCAGTATTTT
CDR3 protein: CASSLDGSMRADTQYF

clone size: .
V gene: TRBV5-6
J gene: TRBJ1-4
D gene: .
CDR3 DNA: TGTGCCAGCAGCTTCGGGGATAATGAAAAACTGTTTTTT
CDR3 protein: CASSFGDNEKLFF

clone size: .
V gene: TRBV6-6
J gene: TRBJ2-7
D gene: .
CDR3 DNA: TGTGCCAGCAGTTACCCGGGACTCCCTCAGGAGCAGTACTTC
CDR3 protein: CASSYPGLPQEQYF

clone size: .
V gene: TRBV29-1
J gene: TRBJ1-1
D gene: TRBD1
CDR3 DNA: TGCAGCGTTCCGGGGACAGTGGTGGGCACTGAAGCTTTCTTT
CDR3 protein: CSVPGTVVGTEAFF

clone size: .
V gene: TRBV27
J gene: TRBJ2-7
D gene: TRBD2
CDR3 DNA: TGTGCCAGCAGTTTAGGGGGGGTCTCCTACGAGCAGTACTTC
CDR3 protein: CASSLGGVSYEQYF

clone size: .
V gene: TRBV4-3
J gene: TRBJ1-4
D gene: .
CDR3 DNA: TGCGCCAGCAGCCAAGATATCGGGATTAATGAAAAACTGTTTTTT
CDR3 protein: CASSQDIGINEKLFF

clone size: .
V gene: TRBV5-1
J gene: TRBJ1-4
D gene: .
CDR3 DNA: TGCGCCAGCAACGAATCCCCGATTGGGTCCGGGGAAAAACTGTTTTTT
CDR3 protein: CASNESPIGSGEKLFF

clone size: .
V gene: TRBV5-1
J gene: TRBJ1-2
D gene: .
CDR3 DNA: TGCGCCAGCAGCTTGCGGCCGGAGTATGGCTACACCTTC
CDR3 protein: CASSLRPEYGYTF

clone size: .
V gene: TRBV11-2
J gene: TRBJ1-3
D gene: .
CDR3 DNA: TGTGCCAGCAGCTCTTCGGGGGCTGGAAACACCATATATTTT
CDR3 protein: CASSSSGAGNTIYF

clone size: .
V gene: TRBV30
J gene: TRBJ2-7
D gene: TRBD1
CDR3 DNA: TGTGCCTGCGGGACAGGGTACGAGCAGTACTTC
CDR3 protein: CACGTGYEQYF

clone size: few
V gene: TRBV7-3
J gene: TRBJ2-2
D gene: TRBD2
CDR3 DNA: TGTGCCAGCAGATCAGGGACTAGCGGGAGGGAGCTGTTTTTT
CDR3 protein: CASRSGTSGRELFF

clone size: .
V gene: TRBV28
J gene: TRBJ2-7
D gene: TRBD1
CDR3 DNA: TGTGCCAGCAGTTTCGACAGGGTAGTGTACGAGCAGTACTTC
CDR3 protein: CASSFDRVVYEQYF

clone size: .
V gene: TRBV28
J gene: TRBJ2-1
D gene: TRBD2
CDR3 DNA: TGTGCCAGCAGTTCCACTAGCGGGAGGGTCGTTGGTGAGCAGTTCTTC
CDR3 protein: CASSSTSGRVVGEQFF

clone size: .
V gene: TRBV27
J gene: TRBJ2-7
D gene: TRBD2
CDR3 DNA: TGTGCCAGCAGTTTCTCGACTAGCGGGACCTACGAGCAGTACTTC
CDR3 protein: CASSFSTSGTYEQYF

clone size: .
V gene: TRBV7-9
J gene: TRBJ1-6
D gene: .
CDR3 DNA: TGTGCCAGCAGCTTCGATAATTCACCCCTCCACTTT
CDR3 protein: CASSFDNSPLHF

clone size: .
V gene: TRBV15
J gene: TRBJ1-3
D gene: .
CDR3 DNA: TGTGCCACCAGCAGACTCCTTCCGACATCCGCCGGAAACACCATATATTTT
CDR3 protein: CATSRLLPTSAGNTIYF

clone size: .
V gene: TRBV30
J gene: TRBJ1-3
D gene: TRBD1
CDR3 DNA: TGTGCCTGGAGTGCAGTCAGGGGGCCTGGAAACACCATATATTTT
CDR3 protein: CAWSAVRGPGNTIYF

clone size: .
V gene: TRBV19
J gene: TRBJ2-1
D gene: .
CDR3 DNA: TGTGCCAGTAGTATGTTGGGGGGAGTCACTACGAATGAGCAGTTCTTC
CDR3 protein: CASSMLGGVTTNEQFF

clone size: .
V gene: TRBV3-1/TRBV3-2
J gene: TRBJ1-4
D gene: .
CDR3 DNA: TGTGCCAGCAGCCCACCGGAGGGAAAACTGTTTTTT
CDR3 protein: CASSPPEGKLFF

clone size: .
V gene: TRBV9
J gene: TRBJ2-1
D gene: .
CDR3 DNA: TGTGCCAGCAGCGTAGGGGCGAGCTCCTACAATGAGCAGTTCTTC
CDR3 protein: CASSVGASSYNEQFF

clone size: .
V gene: TRBV5-1
J gene: TRBJ2-5
D gene: .
CDR3 DNA: TGCGCCACCTCCCGCACGGGGCAAGAGACCCAGTACTTC
CDR3 protein: CATSRTGQETQYF

clone size: .
V gene: TRBV12-1
J gene: TRBJ1-3
D gene: .
CDR3 DNA: TGTGCCAGCAGCCCAGAATGGGACACCCGCTCTGGAAACACCATATATTTT
CDR3 protein: CASSPEWDTRSGNTIYF

clone size: .
V gene: TRBV18
J gene: TRBJ2-3
D gene: TRBD2
CDR3 DNA: TGTGCCAGCTCACTCGGGAGGACGGATACGCAGTATTTT
CDR3 protein: CASSLGRTDTQYF

clone size: .
V gene: TRBV11-3
J gene: TRBJ2-1
D gene: TRBD1
CDR3 DNA: TGTGCCAGCAGCCGTACGACAGGGTCGGTCTACAATGAGCAGTTCTTC
CDR3 protein: CASSRTTGSVYNEQFF

clone size: .
V gene: TRBV6-5
J gene: TRBJ1-4
D gene: .
CDR3 DNA: TGTGCCAGTTCATATTCCCTGGACACGAAACTGTTTTTT
CDR3 protein: CASSYSLDTKLFF

clone size: .
V gene: TRBV4-2
J gene: TRBJ1-1
D gene: .
CDR3 DNA: TGTGCCAGCAGCCAACCGCTGAGGATTCCTAATCTCGGGGGTAAGGCTTTCTTT
CDR3 protein: CASSQPLRIPNLGGKAFF

clone size: .
V gene: TRBV24-1
J gene: TRBJ1-1
D gene: .
CDR3 DNA: TGTGCCACCGAGGCAGAGGGAAACACTGAAGCTTTCTTT
CDR3 protein: CATEAEGNTEAFF

clone size: .
V gene: TRBV5-6
J gene: TRBJ1-5
D gene: .
CDR3 DNA: TGTGCCAGCAGCTTCGGGATAGCCGGCAATCAGCCCCAGCATTTT
CDR3 protein: CASSFGIAGNQPQHF

clone size: .
V gene: TRBV27
J gene: TRBJ1-4
D gene: .
CDR3 DNA: TGTGCCAGCAGTTCCGCAAGCAGGGCTAATGAAAAACTGTTTTTT
CDR3 protein: CASSSASRANEKLFF

clone size: .
V gene: TRBV6-2/TRBV6-3
J gene: TRBJ1-2
D gene: .
CDR3 DNA: TGTGCCAGCAGTTATCTAACAGCCTATGGCTACACCTTC
CDR3 protein: CASSYLTAYGYTF

clone size: .
V gene: TRBV6-5
J gene: TRBJ1-2
D gene: TRBD1
CDR3 DNA: TGTGCCAGCAGAGGGGGACAGGGATCTGGCTACACCTTC
CDR3 protein: CASRGGQGSGYTF

clone size: .
V gene: TRBV13
J gene: TRBJ2-3
D gene: TRBD2
CDR3 DNA: TGTGCCAGCAGCGAGCTAGCGGGAGTAGGAGTCACAGATACGCAGTATTTT
CDR3 protein: CASSELAGVGVTDTQYF